This TCR beta chain was obtained from a study of blood T cell repertoires in COVID-19. This clone was seen just once. Assay: immunoSEQ multiplex PCR; the TCRdb copy retains only in-frame clones and omits some. The sample consists of roughly 150,000 clones, roughly 83% of them appearing once. Germline CDR1 MNHEY, CDR2 SVGEGT. After removal of 4 bases from V and 0 bases from J, the junction contained 5 bases not matched to a gene. The CDR3 extends over 15 amino acids. This receptor was taken from a man between 65 and 85 years old who had been exposed to COVID-19. The gene calls are TRBV6-2 or TRBV6-3 and TRBJ2-7; 8 bases align to TRBD2. The specimen was PBMCs or T cells enriched from blood (not recorded which). The CDR3 protein is CASSSRLAGSYEQYF. As DNA, the CDR3 is TGTGCCAGCAGTTCCCGTCTAGCGGGCTCCTACGAGCAGTACTTC.